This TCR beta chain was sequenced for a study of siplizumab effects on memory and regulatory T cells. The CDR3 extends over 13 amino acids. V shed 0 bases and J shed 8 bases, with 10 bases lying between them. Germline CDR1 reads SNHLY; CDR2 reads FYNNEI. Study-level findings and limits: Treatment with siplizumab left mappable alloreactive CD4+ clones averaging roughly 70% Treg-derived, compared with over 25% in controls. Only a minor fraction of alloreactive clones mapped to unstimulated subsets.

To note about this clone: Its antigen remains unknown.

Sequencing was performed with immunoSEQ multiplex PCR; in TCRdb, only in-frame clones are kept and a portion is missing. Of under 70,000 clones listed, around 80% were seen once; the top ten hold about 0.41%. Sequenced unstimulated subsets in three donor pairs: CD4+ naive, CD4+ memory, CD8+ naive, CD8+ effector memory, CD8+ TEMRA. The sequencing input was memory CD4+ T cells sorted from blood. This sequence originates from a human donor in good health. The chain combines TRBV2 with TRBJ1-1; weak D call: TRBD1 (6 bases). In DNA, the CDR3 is TGTGCCAGCAGTGAAGCGGTTACAGGGGAAGCTTTCTTT. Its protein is CASSEAVTGEAFF.